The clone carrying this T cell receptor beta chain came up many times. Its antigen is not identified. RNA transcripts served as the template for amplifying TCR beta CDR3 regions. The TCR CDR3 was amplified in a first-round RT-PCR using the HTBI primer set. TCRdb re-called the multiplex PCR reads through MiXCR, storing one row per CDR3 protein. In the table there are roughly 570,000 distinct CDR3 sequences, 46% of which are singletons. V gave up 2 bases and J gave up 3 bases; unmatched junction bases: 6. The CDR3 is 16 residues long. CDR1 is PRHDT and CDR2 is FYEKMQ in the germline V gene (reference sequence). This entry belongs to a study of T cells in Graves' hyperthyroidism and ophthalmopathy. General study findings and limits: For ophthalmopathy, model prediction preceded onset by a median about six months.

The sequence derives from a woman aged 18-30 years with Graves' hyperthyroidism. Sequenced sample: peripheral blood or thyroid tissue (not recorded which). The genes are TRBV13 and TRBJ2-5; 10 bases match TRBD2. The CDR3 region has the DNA TGTGCCAGCAGCTTAAATCTAGCGGGAGAAAAAGAGACCCAGTACTTC. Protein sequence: CASSLNLAGEKETQYF.